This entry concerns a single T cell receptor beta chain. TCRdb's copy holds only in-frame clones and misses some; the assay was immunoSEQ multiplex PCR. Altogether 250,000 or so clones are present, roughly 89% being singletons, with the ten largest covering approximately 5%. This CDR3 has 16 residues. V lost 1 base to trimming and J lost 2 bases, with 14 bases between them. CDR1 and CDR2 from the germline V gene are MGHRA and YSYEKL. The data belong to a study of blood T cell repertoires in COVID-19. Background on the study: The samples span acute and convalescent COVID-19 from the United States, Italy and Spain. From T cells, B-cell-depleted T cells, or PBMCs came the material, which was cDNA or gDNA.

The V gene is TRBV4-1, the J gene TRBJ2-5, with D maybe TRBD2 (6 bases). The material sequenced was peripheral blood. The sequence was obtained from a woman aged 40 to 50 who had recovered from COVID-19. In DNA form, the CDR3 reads TGCGCCAGCAGCCAAGGTCGTGGGACTCAACAAGAGACCCAGTACTTC. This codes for CASSQGRGTQQETQYF.